This T cell receptor beta chain was sequenced during a study of blood T cell repertoires in COVID-19. Study summary: Both acute and convalescent COVID-19 samples were obtained from the United States, Italy and Spain. PBMCs, B-cell-depleted T cells, or T cells were the source of the cDNA or gDNA that made up the material.

This CDR3 is built from 12 residues. Germline CDR1 reads MDHEN; CDR2 reads SYDVKM. V lost 5 bases to trimming and J lost 11 bases, with 15 bases between them. In the original workflow: Amplifying reference gene primers gave estimates of nucleated cell counts. Profiling relied on immunoSEQ multiplex PCR, and the TCRdb table lists in-frame clones only, not all of them. For V, J and clone size, that table is used; D and trimming come from the DNA. The data show tens of thousands of clones, around 86% seen once. Input material: peripheral blood. The chain employs TRBV28 and TRBJ1-1; no clear D gene. This clonotype originated in a man of 80 years or more with active COVID-19. The CDR3, as DNA: TGTGCCAGCAGTCTTAAAGCCCGGGTCGCTTTCTTT. Its translation is CASSLKARVAFF.